The source of this T cell receptor (beta chain) is a study of T cell repertoires in aging, cancer and after chemotherapy. By share, this clonotype ranks as large. Peripheral blood genomic DNA, not sorted cells or RNA, was the template. Germline CDR1 reads KGHDR; CDR2 reads SFDVKD. This CDR3 has 16 amino acids. J lost 4 bases, V lost 3 bases, and 2 bases had no gene match. Rearranged V-D-J TRB sequences were amplified with a mixed TRB-A/B primer pool. TCRdb processed the multiplex PCR reads anew with MiXCR; each CDR3 protein has one entry. The table shows fewer than 600 distinct CDR3 sequences, with 25% to 35% occurring only once.

The chain recombines TRBV24-1 with TRBJ2-1, with 13 positions matching TRBD2. The sample comprised blood. The sequence came from a human donor in good health. In nucleotides, the CDR3 is TGTGCCACCAGTGATCGGACTAGCGGGAGTTACAATGAGCAGTTCTTC. Amino acids: CATSDRTSGSYNEQFF.